This T cell receptor beta chain came from a study of identical twins. Details on this clonotype: The antigen is undetermined.

In every case, the donor was a healthy Caucasian. The CDR3 sequence is 15 residues long. CDR1 and CDR2 from the germline V gene are MNHEY and SVGEGT. V lost 6 bases and J lost 0, with 13 bases in between. Study-level results: In zero-insertion analyses, partial confounding could arise from invariant MAIT and iNKT cells.

TCRdb reprocessed the 5' RACE reads via MiXCR and lists one record per CDR3 protein. The sample has around 1.7 million distinct CDR3 sequences, about 32% seen once. The sequencing sample was made of cord blood. The source is a newborn girl in good health. This chain connects TRBV6-2 or TRBV6-3 to TRBJ2-3; a weak D match, TRBD1 (6 bases). CDR3 amino acids: CASRPGHFSTDTQYF. CDR3 DNA sequence: TGTGCCAGCAGACCGGGACACTTTAGCACAGATACGCAGTATTTT.